One sample yielded the 10 T cell receptor beta chains listed below, sequenced in a study of cytomegalovirus exposure and HLA in healthy donors. PCR employed 60 Vbeta and 13 Jbeta primers. Profiling relied on immunoSEQ multiplex PCR, and the TCRdb table lists in-frame clones only, not all of them. Recorded here are tens of thousands of clones; the top ten clones represent 3.5% to 4%. Sequencing was done on a sample of PBMCs. The receptors were gathered from a female donor in good health and CMV-seropositive.

The CDR3 region has the DNA TGTGCCAGCTCACCACCGGGGCAGAGCTATGGCTACACCTTC. Its protein product is CASSPPGQSYGYTF. This chain links TRBV18 with TRBJ1-2; D perhaps matches TRBD1 (5 bases). Trimming removed 0 bases at V and 4 bases at J, with 9 bases between. The CDR3 contains 14 residues. Germline V gene lookup returns CDR1 KGHSH and CDR2 LQKENI. The full variable domain, completed using reference TRBV18 and TRBJ1-2, is NAGVMQNPRHLVRRRGQEARLRCSPMKGHSHVYWYRQLPEEGLKFMVYLQKENIIDESGMPKERFSAEFPKEGPSILRIQQVVRGDSAAYFCASSPPGQSYGYTFGSGTRLTVV.

This sequence joins TRBV27 and TRBJ1-5; weak D call: TRBD1 (6 bases). V was cut by 4 bases and J by 6 bases, with 13 bases left in between. Germline V gene lookup returns CDR1 MNHEY and CDR2 SMNVEV (reference sequence). The CDR3 runs to 14 residues. The CDR3 DNA reads as TGTGCCAGCAGTTCACAGGGCGGGGGTCAGCCCCAGCATTTT. As protein: CASSSQGGGQPQHF.

The V call is TRBV5-6, the J call TRBJ1-1; TRBD1 might be the D (5 bases). Trimming cost V 3 bases and J 6 bases, with 15 bases left between them. The CDR3 totals 14 residues. CDR1 is SGHDT and CDR2 is YYEEEE in the germline V gene. This CDR3 reads CASSSDVTVSEAFF. In nucleotides, the CDR3 is TGTGCCAGCAGCTCGGACGTGACAGTTTCTGAAGCTTTCTTT.

The chain has TRBV7-2 and TRBJ2-2, with D possibly matching TRBD2 (6 bases). CDR1 SGHTA and CDR2 FQGNSA come from the germline V gene. The CDR3 loop spans 13 amino acids. Trimming removed 6 bases at V and 8 bases at J, with 13 bases between. The CDR3 sequence is CASRMEGVGELFF. CDR3 DNA sequence: TGTGCCAGCAGGATGGAGGGAGTAGGGGAGCTGTTTTTT.

This rearrangement joins TRBV5-8 to TRBJ1-5, with TRBD1 identical over 7 bases. This CDR3 comprises 15 residues. The ends lost 5 bases at V and 0 bases at J; junction bases unmatched: 5. Germline V gives CDR1 SGHTS, CDR2 YDEGEE. The CDR3 spells CASSPQGHSNQPQHF. CDR3 DNA sequence: TGTGCCAGCAGTCCACAGGGGCATAGCAATCAGCCCCAGCATTTT.

This rearrangement joins TRBV7-3 to TRBJ1-1; tentatively, D is TRBD1 (5 bases). Trimming pared 2 bases from V and 1 base from J, leaving 8 bases between. Germline CDR1 reads SGHTA; CDR2 reads FQGTGA. The CDR3 runs to 14 residues. The CDR3 region is CASSLQGGNTEAFF. The CDR3 DNA is TGTGCCAGCAGCTTACAGGGTGGGAACACTGAAGCTTTCTTT.

The chain has TRBV5-1 and TRBJ1-2, with 10 bases that match TRBD1. Looked up from germline, CDR1 is SGHRS and CDR2 is YFSETQ. The ends lost 0 bases at V and 3 bases at J; junction bases unmatched: 8. The CDR3 consists of 17 residues. The CDR3 DNA sequence: TGCGCCAGCAGCTTGGGGGGGCCAGGGACAGGGGACTATGGCTACACCTTC. Translated, it gives CASSLGGPGTGDYGYTF.

The gene calls are TRBV5-6 and TRBJ2-3; 10 bases are shared with TRBD2. Germline-derived CDR1 and CDR2 are SGHDT and YYEEEE. This CDR3 is 15 amino acids long. The junction had 7 bases not matched to a gene; V was cut back by 3 bases and J by 6 bases. The DNA for the CDR3 is TGTGCCAGCAGCTCTGGGACTAGCGACCCGGATACGCAGTATTTT. Residues: CASSSGTSDPDTQYF.

V gene TRBV19 combines with J gene TRBJ1-5; TRBD1 matches at 10 bases. V was clipped by 5 bases and J by 2 bases; unmatched bases: 9. The germline CDR1 and CDR2 sequences are LNHDA and SQIVND (reference sequence). This CDR3 comprises 17 residues. CDR3 protein: CASSAPRDRGRNQPQHF. The CDR3 DNA reads TGTGCCAGTAGTGCACCTCGGGACAGGGGACGCAATCAGCCCCAGCATTTT. The variable domain in full, with the rest retrieved from reference TRBV19 and TRBJ1-5, is DGGITQSPKYLFRKEGQNVTLSCEQNLNHDAMYWYRQDPGQGLRLIYYSQIVNDFQKGDIAEGYSVSREKKESFPLTVTSAQKNPTAFYLCASSAPRDRGRNQPQHFGDGTRLSIL.

V usage is TRBV5-4 and J usage is TRBJ2-3; 10 bases are shared with TRBD2. The J segment lost 2 bases and the V segment lost 4 bases, leaving 13 bases of the junction unmatched. Germline CDR1 and CDR2: SGHNT and YYREEE (reference sequence). The CDR3 contains 18 residues. CDR3 nucleotides: TGTGCCAGCAGCCAAGCCCGGACTAGCGGCTATATCACAGATACGCAGTATTTT. As protein: CASSQARTSGYITDTQYF.